The 32 T cell receptor beta chains presented below share a single source sample, sequenced in a study of T-cell reconstitution after alpha-beta-depleted transplantation in children. The TCRbeta library was prepared with unique molecular identifiers. Each CDR3 protein is one row after TCRdb ran MiXCR on the PCR reads. The sample records tens of thousands of distinct CDR3 sequences, roughly 11% being singletons. The sample in question was PBMCs from the stem cell graft donor, obtained from the stem cell graft. The receptors here all came from a human donor who donated a stem cell graft to a child with chronic granulomatous disease.

In this sample, this clonotype turned up many times. The chain combines TRBV6-5 with TRBJ1-1, with a possible D match to TRBD1 (6 bases). Deletions cut 9 bases from V and 6 bases from J, with 11 bases between. This CDR3 is 11 amino acids long. Germline assignment: CDR1 MNHEY and CDR2 SVGAGI. The CDR3 sequence is CASKQGSEAFF. CDR3 sequence (DNA): TGTGCCAGTAAACAGGGATCTGAAGCTTTCTTT.

At least ten counts were recorded for this clonotype. A much larger clone sits a single nucleotide away, making a read error possible. This chain uses TRBV5-1 with TRBJ2-5, with 11 nucleotides matching TRBD2. This CDR3 has 14 residues. Germline V gene lookup returns CDR1 SGHRS and CDR2 YFSETQ. The J segment lost 13 bases and the V segment lost 2 bases, leaving 10 bases of the junction unmatched. CDR3 in amino acids: CASSLPGLADRWYF. In DNA form, the CDR3 reads TGCGCCAGCAGCTTACCGGGACTAGCGGATAGGTGGTACTTC.

This clonotype was observed at least ten times. The chain combines TRBV5-1 with TRBJ2-3; the D call may be TRBD1 or TRBD2 (5 bases each). Trimming removed 0 bases from V and 6 bases from J, with 11 bases in between. Germline assignment: CDR1 SGHRS and CDR2 YFSETQ. CDR3 length: 14 amino acids. CDR3 region: CASSLEQWDDTQYF. The CDR3 nucleotides are TGCGCCAGCAGCTTGGAACAGTGGGACGATACGCAGTATTTT.

This clonotype was observed many times. The CDR3 sequence: CASSQEGTTPKNIQYF. The CDR3 nucleotides read TGTGCCAGCAGCCAAGAGGGGACTACCCCCAAAAACATTCAGTACTTC. This chain uses TRBV14 with TRBJ2-4; 7 bases align to TRBD2. Germline CDR1 is SGHDN and CDR2 is FVKESK. This CDR3 contains 16 residues. The junction had 4 bases not matched to a gene; V was cut back by 0 bases and J by 2 bases. Looking up the rest from reference TRBV14 and TRBJ2-4 gives the full variable domain: EAGVTQFPSHSVIEKGQTVTLRCDPISGHDNLYWYRRVMGKEIKFLLHFVKESKQDESGMPNNRFLAERTGGTYSTLKVQPAELEDSGVYFCASSQEGTTPKNIQYFGAGTRLSVL.

The table lists this clonotype with many counts. This sequence joins TRBV20-1 and TRBJ2-7; 7 positions match TRBD2. V was pared by 5 bases and J by 6 bases, with 7 bases of the junction left unmatched. The germline V gene has CDR1 DFQATT and CDR2 SNEGSKA (reference sequence). The CDR3 covers 12 residues. The CDR3 bases are TGCAGTGCTCTTCAGCGGGGAGTCGAGCAGTACTTC. As protein: CSALQRGVEQYF.

The chain uses TRBV5-6 and TRBJ1-2, with a possible D match to TRBD1 (6 bases). CDR3 size: 14 residues. Between the trimmed V and J ends, which lost 8 bases and 4 bases, there was a span of 18 bases. The germline CDR1 and CDR2 sequences are SGHDT and YYEEEE. The CDR3 loop is CARGPGDTCYGYTF. Written as DNA, the CDR3 is TGTGCCAGGGGCCCTGGGGACACCTGCTATGGCTACACCTTC.

The table lists this clonotype with a count of one. The chain couples TRBV6-5 to TRBJ2-1; D gene unclear. This CDR3 has 13 amino acids. CDR1 and CDR2 from the germline V gene are MNHEY and SVGAGI. Trimming pared 0 bases from V and 8 bases from J, leaving 8 bases between. The CDR3 sequence is CASSYSSSDEQFF. For the CDR3, the DNA is TGTGCCAGCAGTTACTCCTCATCGGATGAGCAGTTCTTC.

This clonotype was detected many times. V gene TRBV6-6 combines with J gene TRBJ1-3; 7 nucleotides match TRBD1. CDR3 length equals 12 residues. V was pared by 6 bases and J by 8 bases, with 4 bases of the junction left unmatched. In germline, CDR1 is MNHNY, CDR2 SVGAGI (reference sequence). CDR3 in amino acids: CASRTGLDTIYF. The CDR3 region has the DNA TGTGCCAGCAGGACAGGGCTAGACACCATATATTTT.

This clonotype was counted ten times or more. The chain has TRBV3-1 and TRBJ1-2; no reliable D call. Germline CDR1 reads LGHDT; CDR2 reads YNNKEL (reference sequence). With 4 bases removed from V and 0 bases from J, the gap between germline ends came to 12 bases. The CDR3 loop spans 15 amino acids. The CDR3 loop reads CASSPTWAANYGYTF. DNA for the CDR3: TGTGCCAGCAGCCCTACGTGGGCCGCTAACTATGGCTACACCTTC.

Ten or more counts support this clonotype. The V call is TRBV15, the J call TRBJ2-1, with a possible D match to TRBD2 (6 bases). V was pared by 1 base and J by 6 bases, with 25 bases between. This CDR3 has 19 residues. Germline-derived CDR1 and CDR2 are LNHNV and YYDKDF (reference sequence). CDR3 sequence: CATSRVRDSRSFILNEQFF. CDR3 DNA: TGTGCCACCAGCAGAGTGCGGGACTCCCGCTCCTTTATTCTCAATGAGCAGTTCTTC.

This clonotype was detected a few times. This chain uses TRBV20-1 with TRBJ1-2; 9 nucleotides align to TRBD1. Germline trimming cut 4 bases from V and 0 bases from J; bases unmatched to any gene: 3. The CDR3 sequence is 14 residues long. CDR1 is DFQATT and CDR2 is SNEGSKA in the germline V gene (reference sequence). The CDR3 DNA sequence: TGCAGTGCTACCGGGACAGGGACTAACTATGGCTACACCTTC. Its translation: CSATGTGTNYGYTF.

This clonotype was seen at least ten times. The rearrangement joins TRBV20-1 to TRBJ2-3; 9 bases align to TRBD1. Germline CDR1 is DFQATT and CDR2 is SNEGSKA (reference sequence). The CDR3 totals 15 residues. The ends lost 5 bases at V and 3 bases at J; junction bases unmatched: 9. CDR3 sequence (DNA): TGCAGTGCTCAGGACAGGGGAGTTATGACAGATACGCAGTATTTT. It codes for CSAQDRGVMTDTQYF.

This clonotype was observed many times. An end of the junction differs from the germline gene, which may be a read error. The genes are TRBV27 and TRBJ2-3, with a weak D call TRBD2 (6 bases). Germline V lookup: CDR1 MNHEY, CDR2 SMNVEV (reference sequence). The CDR3 contains 15 residues. DNA of the CDR3: TGTGCCAGCAGTCCTCTTCTAACTAGCAGAGATACGCAGTATTTT. Amino acids: CASSPLLTSRDTQYF.

This clonotype was counted ten times or more. The chain has TRBV18 and TRBJ1-6; weak D call: TRBD1 (5 bases). From germline, CDR1 is KGHSH and CDR2 LQKENI. Trimming cost V 6 bases and J 8 bases, with 11 bases left between them. This CDR3 is 13 amino acids long. DNA for the CDR3: TGTGCCAGCTCCCGGGACCCTGATTCACCCCTCCACTTT. Protein: CASSRDPDSPLHF.

This clonotype was counted at least ten times. This sequence joins TRBV12-3 or TRBV12-4 and TRBJ2-2; no definite D call. V was clipped by 5 bases and J by 5 bases, with 3 bases between them. CDR3 length equals 11 residues. The CDR3 DNA follows: TGTGCCAGCAGTGAGACCGGGGAGCTGTTTTTT. This codes for CASSETGELFF.

This clonotype was seen repeatedly, ten times or more. This chain connects TRBV28 to TRBJ2-1; D could derive from TRBD1 or TRBD2 (7 bases each). With 7 bases removed from V and 8 bases from J, the gap between germline ends came to 21 bases. There are 15 residues in the CDR3. Per the germline V gene, CDR1 is MDHEN and CDR2 is SYDVKM. The CDR3 bases are TGTGCCAGCAATTGGGGAGGGGGCTCTGGGGATGAGCAGTTCTTC. The encoded protein is CASNWGGGSGDEQFF.

This clonotype appeared many times. The chain is built from TRBV28 and TRBJ2-2, with D perhaps TRBD1 (6 bases). This CDR3 is built from 15 residues. The V end was cut by 5 bases, the J end by 4 bases, with 14 bases between. From germline, CDR1 is MDHEN and CDR2 SYDVKM. The CDR3 reads CASSPSGTSTGELFF. Written as DNA, the CDR3 is TGTGCCAGCAGTCCGTCTGGGACAAGCACCGGGGAGCTGTTTTTT.

This clonotype was detected many times. The chain employs TRBV9 and TRBJ2-3; perhaps TRBD2 as D (6 bases). The V end lost 0 bases, the J end lost 2 bases, and 13 bases lay between the germline ends. The germline V gene has CDR1 SGDLS and CDR2 YYNGEE. The CDR3 is made up of 16 amino acids. CDR3 coding DNA: TGTGCCAGCAGCGTAGAAGTCGGGACTTTCACAGATACGCAGTATTTT. Residues: CASSVEVGTFTDTQYF.

Ten or more counts support this clonotype. This chain joins TRBV29-1 and TRBJ2-5; 14 positions agree with TRBD2. V trimming: 7 bases; J trimming: 5 bases; junction bases outside the gene matches: 9. Germline CDR1 reads SQVTM; CDR2 reads ANQGSEA. The length of the CDR3 is 15 residues. CDR3 loop: CSAPTSGGAWETQYF. CDR3 DNA: TGCAGCGCCCCGACTAGCGGGGGGGCTTGGGAGACCCAGTACTTC.

In this sample, this clonotype turned up many times. The chain carries TRBV12-3 or TRBV12-4 and TRBJ2-3; 11 bases match TRBD2. Trimming took 2 bases from V and 0 from J; bases not matched to a gene: 4. This CDR3 spans 17 amino acids. CDR3 residues: CASSLRLAGISTDTQYF. CDR3 nucleotides: TGTGCCAGCAGTTTACGACTAGCGGGGATTAGCACAGATACGCAGTATTTT.

This clonotype is labeled as hyperexpanded. The rearrangement uses TRBV7-2 and TRBJ2-7, with 9 nucleotides matching TRBD2. V shed 5 bases and J 3 bases; nucleotides not matched to a gene: 8. This CDR3 has 15 residues. CDR1 is SGHTA, CDR2 FQGNSA, per germline. CDR3 region: CASSPSGTTGYEQYF. The CDR3, as DNA: TGTGCCAGCAGCCCTAGCGGGACTACCGGCTACGAGCAGTACTTC. Complete variable domain (other parts from reference TRBV7-2 and TRBJ2-7): GAGVSQSPSNKVTEKGKDVELRCDPISGHTALYWYRQSLGQGLEFLIYFQGNSAPDKSGLPSDRFSAERTGGSVSTLTIQRTQQEDSAVYLCASSPSGTTGYEQYFGPGTRLTVT.

This clonotype was seen many times. The genes are TRBV14 and TRBJ2-1; the D gene is possibly TRBD1 (5 bases). This CDR3 has 14 residues. Trimming removed 3 bases at V and 4 bases at J, with 10 bases between. The germline V gene encodes CDR1 SGHDN and CDR2 FVKESK. In DNA form, the CDR3 reads TGTGCCAGCAGCCAGGGGCCCGGGTACAATGAGCAGTTCTTC. Translated, it gives CASSQGPGYNEQFF.

This clonotype was recorded many times. This chain joins TRBV5-1 and TRBJ1-6; D uncertain. Trimming shortened V by 0 bases and J by 6 bases, and 13 bases separated the two germline ends. The CDR3 covers 16 residues. The germline gives CDR1 SGHRS, CDR2 YFSETQ. The CDR3 coding sequence is TGCGCCAGCAGCTTGGTATCCGAGCCGGGTAATTCACCCCTCCACTTT. Encoded protein: CASSLVSEPGNSPLHF.

There are many counts of this clonotype. The chain has TRBV29-1 and TRBJ2-7; the D gene is possibly TRBD2 (6 bases). The V and J ends lost 4 bases and 2 bases respectively, with 12 bases between them. This CDR3 has 13 amino acids. The germline V gene encodes CDR1 SQVTM and CDR2 ANQGSEA. The CDR3, as DNA: TGCAGCGTTGGAGGGGACTCAACCTACGAGCAGTACTTC. Its translation: CSVGGDSTYEQYF.

The table lists this clonotype with many counts. The chain couples TRBV20-1 to TRBJ1-6; D is ambiguous. The germline V and J ends were trimmed by 6 bases and 7 bases, with 16 bases remaining between them. The CDR3 length is 14 residues. Germline CDR1 and CDR2: DFQATT and SNEGSKA (reference sequence). The DNA of the CDR3 is TGCAGTGCAACCTCGGGAGGGAACAATTCACCCCTCCACTTT. Protein: CSATSGGNNSPLHF.

At least ten counts were recorded for this clonotype. The CDR3 coding sequence is TGTGCCAGCAGTGCCCCTCCGTCCTACGAGCAGTACTTC. Amino acids: CASSAPPSYEQYF. The V call is TRBV27, the J call TRBJ2-7, with D unclear. V lost 5 bases and J 1 base, leaving 9 bases between the germline ends. There are 13 residues in the CDR3. The germline gives CDR1 MNHEY, CDR2 SMNVEV (reference sequence).

V gene TRBV20-1 combines with J gene TRBJ2-7, with 10 bases matching TRBD2. CDR3 length: 14 amino acids. Looked up from germline, CDR1 is DFQATT and CDR2 is SNEGSKA (reference sequence). Losses at the gene ends were 6 bases for V and 2 bases for J; bases not matched to a gene: 7. CDR3 sequence reads: CSARLAGGPYEQYF. As DNA, the CDR3 is TGCAGTGCCCGATTAGCGGGAGGCCCCTACGAGCAGTACTTC.

The table lists this clonotype with many counts. The chain carries TRBV20-1 and TRBJ2-7; no reliable D call. CDR3 size: 13 residues. With 3 bases removed from V and 1 base from J, the gap between germline ends came to 10 bases. Per the germline V gene, CDR1 is DFQATT and CDR2 is SNEGSKA (reference sequence). CDR3 DNA: TGCAGTGCTAGGTTGCCAGAATCCTACGAGCAGTACTTC. Translated: CSARLPESYEQYF.

The chain uses TRBV5-1 and TRBJ2-7; D not certain. Trimming removed 2 bases from V and 0 bases from J, with 12 bases in between. CDR1 and CDR2 (germline): SGHRS, YFSETQ. The CDR3 is 15 residues long. CDR3 amino acids: CASSFSDGVSYEQYF. DNA for the CDR3: TGCGCCAGCAGCTTCAGCGACGGCGTCTCCTACGAGCAGTACTTC.

As for this clonotype: This CDR3 is missing its conserved last phenylalanine or tryptophan, likely due to a read error. The CDR3 spells CATSLDSTDTQYL. CDR3 nucleotides: TGTGCCACCAGTCTTGACAGCACAGATACGCAGTATTTG. This chain links TRBV24-1 with TRBJ2-3, with no clear D. Trimming shortened V by 6 bases and J by 0 bases, and 6 bases separated the two germline ends. This CDR3 is 13 amino acids long. CDR1 KGHDR and CDR2 SFDVKD come from the germline V gene.

This clonotype was seen ten or more times. The chain employs TRBV15 and TRBJ2-1; D is perhaps TRBD2 (5 bases). Germline lookup yields CDR1 LNHNV and CDR2 YYDKDF (reference sequence). This CDR3 has 17 amino acids. Trimming stripped 0 bases from V and 6 bases from J, with 18 bases between. Here the CDR3 reads CATSRDLGVGEGNEQFF. The CDR3 DNA reads TGTGCCACCAGCAGAGATCTCGGGGTGGGAGAGGGCAATGAGCAGTTCTTC.

This clonotype was counted at least ten times. V and J are TRBV7-2 and TRBJ2-7; 7 bases match TRBD2. The CDR3 totals 16 residues. Germline V gene lookup returns CDR1 SGHTA and CDR2 FQGNSA. After removal of 4 bases from V and 6 bases from J, the junction contained 15 bases not matched to a gene. The DNA of the CDR3 is TGTGCCAGCAGCTCCTTCGGAACGGGAGGAGGTGCCGAGCAGTACTTC. Its protein is CASSSFGTGGGAEQYF.